The clone carrying this TCR beta chain came up a few times. Its antigen is not known. Following autologous stem cell transplantation, relapse occurred in every patient, and exposure to brentuximab vedotin varied. Best responses fell into complete response, partial response or progressive disease. This sample stems from a study of PD-1 blockade in classical Hodgkin lymphoma. General study points: Exclusion covered patients beginning nivolumab under 1 year post-ASCT. Healthy donors reportedly exceeded newly diagnosed patients in baseline TCR diversity.

The V gene's germline CDR1 is LGHNA and CDR2 YSLEER. Trimming removed 2 bases from V and 2 bases from J, with 13 bases in between. The CDR3 extends over 15 amino acids. Here immunoSEQ multiplex PCR was the method, and the copy in TCRdb shows in-frame clones only, minus some. The sample carries approximately 37,000 clones, around four fifths recorded once. This clonotype was obtained from a human donor with classical Hodgkin lymphoma. The starting material was peripheral blood mononuclear cells (PBMCs), obtained at baseline. The chain has TRBV4-3 and TRBJ2-7; the D is unclear. The chain's CDR3 is CASSQTPGRTYEQYF. CDR3 bases: TGCGCCAGCAGCCAAACGCCAGGCCGTACCTACGAGCAGTACTTC.